What follows are 26 T cell receptor beta chains derived from one specimen sequenced in a study of patients and donors after allogeneic stem cell transplantation. TCRdb recomputed calls from the RT-PCR reads with MiXCR, one row per CDR3 protein. This repertoire shows about 960,000 distinct CDR3 sequences, under 20% found once; its top ten account for around 6%. The sequenced material came from blood, either unsorted or a sorted T cell fraction (not recorded which). Source of these receptors: a human donor who was either an allogeneic HSCT recipient or a stem cell or donor lymphocyte infusion donor (not recorded which). It is not recorded whose cells these are; they may come from a transplant donor.

This clonotype was counted a few times. J is TRBJ2-5 and V is TRBV27; TRBD2 aligns across 7 bases. The CDR3 contains 17 residues. V shed 3 bases and J 5 bases; nucleotides not matched to a gene: 15. Germline CDR1 is MNHEY and CDR2 is SMNVEV (reference sequence). The CDR3 reads CASSLTLTSRLHETQYF. CDR3 nucleotides: TGTGCCAGCAGTTTGACCTTGACTAGCCGACTACATGAGACCCAGTACTTC.

The chain is built from TRBV29-1 and TRBJ2-7; D is perhaps TRBD2 (6 bases). V lost 4 bases and J lost 2, with 18 bases in between. The CDR3 is made up of 15 amino acids. The germline CDR1 and CDR2 sequences are SQVTM and ANQGSEA. The CDR3 region is CSVGSAGRKPYEQYF. The CDR3 nucleotides are TGCAGCGTTGGCTCAGCGGGTCGGAAACCCTACGAGCAGTACTTC.

This sequence joins TRBV4-1 and TRBJ2-3; unclear D gene. The V and J ends lost 0 bases and 5 bases respectively, with 9 bases between them. CDR1 and CDR2 from the germline V gene are MGHRA and YSYEKL. The CDR3 runs 14 residues. The CDR3 nucleotides read TGCGCCAGCAGCCAAGATGGCTCGGGAGATACGCAGTATTTT. It translates to CASSQDGSGDTQYF.

This chain uses TRBV7-8 with TRBJ2-2; D ambiguous. Deletions cut 1 base from V and 5 bases from J, with 11 bases between. Germline CDR1 and CDR2: SGHVS and FQNEAQ. The CDR3 loop spans 15 amino acids. Written as DNA, the CDR3 is TGTGCCAGCAGCTTAGATTGGACCCCAACCGGGGAGCTGTTTTTT. Translated, it gives CASSLDWTPTGELFF.

This clonotype appeared many times. The genes are TRBV5-1 and TRBJ1-5, with D hard to call. V lost 1 base, J lost 3 bases, and 11 bases lay in between. CDR1 and CDR2 (germline): SGHRS, YFSETQ. The CDR3 is 15 amino acids. The DNA for the CDR3 is TGCGCCAGCAGCTTGAGCCCTGCCCTCAATCAGCCCCAGCATTTT. This sequence encodes CASSLSPALNQPQHF.

This clonotype has only a few counts. The chain joins TRBV7-2 to TRBJ2-1; no clear D gene. V was pared by 4 bases and J by 10 bases, with 20 bases between. Per the germline V gene, CDR1 is SGHTA and CDR2 is FQGNSA. The CDR3 spans 15 residues. This CDR3 is CASSSRPPSPLEQFF. CDR3 nucleotide sequence: TGTGCCAGCAGCTCCCGACCCCCTTCTCCCTTGGAGCAGTTCTTC.

This clonotype was seen a few times. This chain links TRBV27 with TRBJ2-2; TRBD2 aligns across 8 bases. This CDR3 region has 14 residues. CDR1 and CDR2 (germline): MNHEY, SMNVEV (reference sequence). The V gene end was trimmed by 6 bases and the J gene end by 4 bases; junction bases not matched to a gene: 4. CDR3: CASRRGGATGELFF. The CDR3 bases are TGTGCCAGCAGACGGGGGGGGGCCACCGGGGAGCTGTTTTTT.

This clonotype was observed at least ten times. Here the CDR3 reads CASSSGEGYPNEQFF. The CDR3 coding sequence is TGTGCCAGCAGTTCCGGGGAGGGTTATCCCAATGAGCAGTTCTTC. The chain has TRBV12-3 or TRBV12-4 and TRBJ2-1, with TRBD2 identical over 7 bases. This CDR3 contains 15 residues. The junction had 9 bases not matched to a gene; V was cut back by 4 bases and J by 6 bases.

This clonotype has a count of ten or more. J is TRBJ1-1 and V is TRBV29-1; a weak D match, TRBD1 (6 bases). V shed 0 bases and J shed 4 bases, with 15 bases lying between them. Germline lookup yields CDR1 SQVTM and CDR2 ANQGSEA. The CDR3 length is 15 residues. The CDR3 DNA follows: TGCAGCGTTGAAGATCTTAGGGGGGGACGCACTGAAGCTTTCTTT. Amino acid sequence: CSVEDLRGGRTEAFF.

The gene calls are TRBV30 and TRBJ2-1; D may correspond to TRBD1 or TRBD2 (5 bases each). V was clipped by 0 bases and J by 4 bases, with 10 bases between them. The CDR3 extends over 14 amino acids. Germline-derived CDR1 and CDR2 are GTSNPN and SVGIG (reference sequence). In nucleotides, the CDR3 is TGTGCCTGGAGTGTAGGGACCCCTTACAATGAGCAGTTCTTC. This sequence encodes CAWSVGTPYNEQFF.

The chain couples TRBV10-3 to TRBJ2-1; D gene uncertain. Trimming removed 0 bases from V and 11 bases from J, with 8 bases in between. The CDR3 covers 12 residues. The germline V gene has CDR1 ENHRY and CDR2 SYGVKD. CDR3 loop: CAISESSAQQFF. In DNA form, the CDR3 reads TGTGCCATCAGTGAGTCCAGCGCCCAGCAGTTCTTC.

The V call is TRBV7-9, the J call TRBJ2-7; perhaps TRBD1 as D (5 bases). The CDR3 covers 15 residues. Trimming cost V 4 bases and J 2 bases, with 15 bases left between them. Germline V CDR1 and CDR2: SEHNR, FQNEAQ (reference sequence). CDR3 region: CASSSKVQETYEQYF. CDR3 coding DNA: TGTGCCAGCAGCTCCAAGGTACAGGAGACCTACGAGCAGTACTTC.

This clonotype occurred a few times. The rearrangement links TRBV5-1 to TRBJ2-5; TRBD2 might be the D (5 bases). The CDR3 has 15 amino acids. V was clipped by 0 bases and J by 2 bases, with 11 bases between them. The germline V gene encodes CDR1 SGHRS and CDR2 YFSETQ. As DNA, the CDR3 is TGCGCCAGCAGCTTGGCCCTACTAGGGCAAGAGACCCAGTACTTC. Amino acid sequence: CASSLALLGQETQYF.

This chain joins TRBV9 and TRBJ2-3, with a tentative D call TRBD2 (6 bases). Trimming removed 3 bases from V and 2 bases from J, with 16 bases in between. Germline CDR1 SGDLS, CDR2 YYNGEE. This CDR3 comprises 16 residues. DNA for the CDR3: TGTGCCAGCAGCGCCTCAGGGCGGGGCCTCACAGATACGCAGTATTTT. Its translation: CASSASGRGLTDTQYF.

This clonotype appeared many times. This sequence joins TRBV15 and TRBJ2-3, with 7 bases fitting TRBD1. The CDR3 totals 17 residues. V was pared by 1 base and J by 0 bases, with 7 bases of the junction left unmatched. The germline CDR1 and CDR2 sequences are LNHNV and YYDKDF (reference sequence). The CDR3, as DNA: TGTGCCACCAGCAGAGGAAGAGGGGGCGCGAGCACAGATACGCAGTATTTT. This codes for CATSRGRGGASTDTQYF.

This clonotype was seen at least ten times. The rearrangement links TRBV29-1 to TRBJ2-4, with 9 bases matching TRBD2. From germline, CDR1 is SQVTM and CDR2 ANQGSEA. This CDR3 is 14 amino acids long. V lost 6 bases to trimming and J lost 9 bases; unmatched junction nucleotides: 12. CDR3 in amino acids: CSVRGGGLVSIQYF. Written as DNA, the CDR3 is TGCAGCGTGCGCGGGGGGGGCTTGGTGAGCATTCAGTACTTC.

This clonotype was found a few times. The rearrangement joins TRBV7-9 to TRBJ2-7; 7 nucleotides match TRBD1. The germline CDR1 and CDR2 sequences are SEHNR and FQNEAQ (reference sequence). The J segment lost 1 base and the V segment lost 5 bases, leaving 11 bases of the junction unmatched. CDR3 length: 16 amino acids. The CDR3 region has the DNA TGTGCCAGCAGCCCTCCTACAGGGGAGAGTTCCTACGAGCAGTACTTC. Amino acid sequence: CASSPPTGESSYEQYF.

This clonotype was detected only a few times. This sequence joins TRBV4-2 and TRBJ1-5; D not certain. The CDR3 runs 11 residues. From germline, CDR1 is LGHNA and CDR2 YNFKEQ. The V end was cut by 1 base, the J end by 13 bases, with 8 bases between. Written as DNA, the CDR3 is TGTGCCAGCAGCCAAGGAGGCGTACAGCATTTT. Residues: CASSQGGVQHF.

This chain connects TRBV5-5 to TRBJ2-4; 15 positions agree with TRBD2. The CDR3 length is 16 residues. Germline V CDR1 and CDR2: SGHKS, YYEKEE (reference sequence). V lost 2 bases and J lost 8; bases outside the gene matches: 5. The DNA for the CDR3 is TGTGCCAGCAGCTTCCGGACTAGCGGGGGGGAAGACATTCAGTACTTC. Translating gives CASSFRTSGGEDIQYF. The entire variable domain, with the rest obtained from reference TRBV5-5 and TRBJ2-4, is as follows: DAGVTQSPTHLIKTRGQQVTLRCSPISGHKSVSWYQQVLGQGPQFIFQYYEKEERGRGNFPDRFSARQFPNYSSELNVNALLLGDSALYLCASSFRTSGGEDIQYFGAGTRLSVL.

This clonotype was observed a handful of times. The V gene is TRBV4-2, the J gene TRBJ1-4, with D possibly matching TRBD1 (6 bases). Per the germline V gene, CDR1 is LGHNA and CDR2 is YNFKEQ. The CDR3 sequence is 19 residues long. Trimming removed 0 bases at V and 3 bases at J, with 20 bases between. The CDR3 sequence is CASSQEMDNRAKANEKLFF. The CDR3 region has the DNA TGTGCCAGCAGCCAAGAAATGGATAACAGGGCAAAAGCTAATGAAAAACTGTTTTTT.

Many counts were recorded for this clonotype. The chain uses TRBV2 and TRBJ2-3; D is ambiguous. This CDR3 has 13 residues. CDR1 is SNHLY, CDR2 FYNNEI, per germline. The germline V and J ends were trimmed by 4 bases and 0 bases, with 5 bases remaining between them. This CDR3 reads CASSAGSTDTQYF. The DNA of the CDR3 is TGTGCCAGCAGTGCCGGCAGCACAGATACGCAGTATTTT.

This clonotype appeared a few times. This rearrangement joins TRBV29-1 to TRBJ2-7; possible D gene TRBD2, 5 bases. The V gene lost 1 base and the J gene lost 0 bases, with 16 bases spanning the gap. CDR1 and CDR2 from the germline V gene are SQVTM and ANQGSEA. The CDR3 runs to 16 residues. The CDR3 loop reads CSVEASWTESSYEQYF. The DNA of the CDR3 is TGCAGCGTTGAAGCCTCCTGGACTGAAAGCTCCTACGAGCAGTACTTC.

The rearrangement links TRBV21-1 to TRBJ2-5. TRBV21-1 has pseudogene status. This CDR3 spans 15 amino acids. The CDR3 DNA follows: TGTGCCAGCAGCAAAGTTGTGGGCTTTCAAGAGACCCAGTACTTC. This codes for CASSKVVGFQETQYF.

Only a few counts were recorded for this clonotype. The chain employs TRBV4-3 and TRBJ2-1; no reliable D call. Germline CDR1 is LGHNA and CDR2 is YSLEER. This CDR3 is built from 15 residues. Between the trimmed V and J ends, which lost 7 bases and 3 bases, there was a span of 16 bases. The CDR3 reads CASTPQVGYYNEQFF. CDR3 sequence (DNA): TGCGCCAGCACCCCTCAGGTAGGGTACTACAATGAGCAGTTCTTC.

The genes are TRBV5-6 and TRBJ2-1, with D perhaps given as TRBD1 or TRBD2 (6 bases each). V lost 3 bases and J lost 2, with 15 bases in between. The CDR3 loop spans 16 amino acids. CDR1 and CDR2 (germline): SGHDT, YYEEEE. This CDR3 is CASSSLGGPTYNEQFF. CDR3 nucleotide sequence: TGTGCCAGCAGCTCCCTCGGGGGCCCTACCTACAATGAGCAGTTCTTC.

This chain connects TRBV19 to TRBJ2-1; unclear D gene. Between the trimmed V and J ends, which lost 0 bases and 8 bases, there was a span of 11 bases. Germline CDR1 LNHDA, CDR2 SQIVND (reference sequence). This CDR3 region has 14 residues. CDR3 in amino acids: CASSIDLPMDEQFF. CDR3 sequence (DNA): TGTGCCAGTAGTATAGATCTCCCCATGGATGAGCAGTTCTTC.